What follows describes a single T cell receptor (beta chain). What it binds is unknown. The source of the sample is a study of PD-1 blockade in classical Hodgkin lymphoma. Assay used: immunoSEQ multiplex PCR; TCRdb lists only in-frame clones, some missing. Among 70,000 or so clones listed, over 90% were seen once. The CDR3 consists of 16 residues. Unmatched junction bases numbered 12, after V lost 8 bases and J lost 4 bases. Germline lookup yields CDR1 LNHDA and CDR2 SQIVND (reference sequence). Specified time point: newly diagnosed, previously untreated cHL patient sample. Study conclusions and caveats: The study reported lower baseline TCR diversity in newly diagnosed patients than in healthy donors.

Sequencing used peripheral blood mononuclear cells (PBMCs). The chain employs TRBV19 and TRBJ2-1; 9 positions match TRBD2. The receptor was derived from a human donor with classical Hodgkin lymphoma. Here the CDR3 reads CASQRSLAGSYNEQFF. Written as DNA, the CDR3 is TGTGCCAGTCAACGTTCACTAGCGGGTTCTTACAATGAGCAGTTCTTC. Combining the CDR3 with reference TRBV19 and TRBJ2-1 gives the whole variable domain DGGITQSPKYLFRKEGQNVTLSCEQNLNHDAMYWYRQDPGQGLRLIYYSQIVNDFQKGDIAEGYSVSREKKESFPLTVTSAQKNPTAFYLCASQRSLAGSYNEQFFGPGTRLTVL.